Following are 21 T cell receptor beta chains from one sample sequenced in a study of identical twins. TCRdb re-analysed the 5' RACE reads in MiXCR, keeping a single row per CDR3 protein. Seen here are some 560,000 distinct CDR3 sequences, around 9.6% observed once, and the top ten hold approximately 3%. This sample was shared with a second study, whose subject was yellow fever vaccine responses in identical twins.

The source material was PBMCs. These TCRs come from a woman in her late teens or twenties in good health.

Ten or more counts support this clonotype. The rearrangement uses TRBV6-5 and TRBJ2-7; D is undetermined. The V end was cut by 0 bases, the J end by 4 bases, with 19 bases between. Germline V CDR1 and CDR2: MNHEY, SVGAGI. The CDR3 has 17 residues. CDR3 coding DNA: TGTGCCAGCAGTTACTCGACGAGGTCTTTCCGCGATTACGAGCAGTACTTC. Its translation: CASSYSTRSFRDYEQYF.

In its sample, this clonotype was seen many times. The rearrangement uses TRBV9 and TRBJ1-5; 9 bases line up with TRBD1. Germline CDR1 is SGDLS and CDR2 is YYNGEE. V gave up 3 bases and J gave up 7 bases; unmatched junction bases: 5. CDR3 length equals 14 residues. For the CDR3, the DNA is TGTGCCAGCAGCGCAACAGGGGGCGGACAGCCCCAGCATTTT. Translation: CASSATGGGQPQHF.

This clonotype was seen repeatedly, ten times or more. The V and J genes are TRBV2 and TRBJ2-5; TRBD1 matches at 10 bases. Germline CDR1 reads SNHLY; CDR2 reads FYNNEI. The CDR3 totals 15 residues. Trimming took 6 bases from V and 2 from J; bases not matched to a gene: 6. The CDR3 here is CASSPGTGEQETQYF. The CDR3 nucleotides are TGTGCCAGCAGCCCCGGGACAGGGGAACAAGAGACCCAGTACTTC.

This clonotype was detected ten times or more. This chain uses TRBV24-1 with TRBJ2-7; 11 bases align to TRBD2. CDR3 length: 14 amino acids. Trimming at V came to 6 bases and at J to 1 base, leaving 1 base not matched to a gene. Germline V gene lookup returns CDR1 KGHDR and CDR2 SFDVKD. In DNA, the CDR3 is TGTGCCACCAGTCCTAGCGGGGGGTCCTACGAGCAGTACTTC. This gives the protein CATSPSGGSYEQYF.

At least ten counts were recorded for this clonotype. The chain carries TRBV5-1 and TRBJ2-7, with 11 bases lining up with TRBD2. Germline CDR1 SGHRS, CDR2 YFSETQ. This CDR3 region has 15 residues. Losses at the gene ends were 3 bases for V and 4 bases for J; bases not matched to a gene: 6. CDR3 DNA: TGCGCCAGCAGCTATGGGACTAGCGGAAATTACGAGCAGTACTTC. This gives the protein CASSYGTSGNYEQYF.

This clonotype was found a few times. The V call is TRBV20-1, the J call TRBJ2-7; unclear D gene. The CDR3 is 13 residues long. Trimming took 6 bases from V and 1 from J, leaving 13 bases between them. Germline values: CDR1 DFQATT, CDR2 SNEGSKA (reference sequence). The CDR3 here is CSARPRASYEQYF. The CDR3 DNA reads as TGCAGTGCCCGCCCCCGGGCGTCCTACGAGCAGTACTTC.

This clonotype occurred a few times. This rearrangement joins TRBV6-2 or TRBV6-3 to TRBJ2-2, with 7 bases aligning to TRBD1. The CDR3 spans 15 residues. The trim removed 4 bases at V and 7 bases at J, leaving 9 bases unmatched. Germline V gives CDR1 MNHEY, CDR2 SVGEGT. As DNA, the CDR3 is TGTGCCAGCAGTTCCAGACAGGGTGGGATCGGGGAGCTGTTTTTT. It codes for CASSSRQGGIGELFF.

This clonotype showed up many times. The chain carries TRBV2 and TRBJ2-3, with 7 bases fitting TRBD2. The V segment lost 3 bases and the J segment 7 bases; nucleotides outside the gene matches: 7. Germline V gene data show CDR1 as SNHLY and CDR2 as FYNNEI. The CDR3 spans 14 residues. The CDR3 spells CASSDVSGVNTQYF. CDR3 in DNA: TGTGCCAGCAGTGATGTGAGCGGGGTAAATACGCAGTATTTT.

This clonotype has only a few counts. This chain links TRBV27 with TRBJ1-2, with a tentative D call TRBD1 (5 bases). Germline V gene sequence: CDR1 MNHEY, CDR2 SMNVEV (reference sequence). This CDR3 region has 13 residues. Trimming stripped 6 bases from V and 4 bases from J, with 12 bases between. The CDR3 loop is CASSGGWLYGYTF. The CDR3 region has the DNA TGTGCCAGCAGCGGGGGGTGGCTCTATGGCTACACCTTC.

This clonotype was seen only a few times. The chain employs TRBV30 and TRBJ2-1; D may be TRBD1 or TRBD2 (6 bases each). CDR1 is GTSNPN, CDR2 SVGIG, per germline (reference sequence). The CDR3 totals 12 residues. Trimming cost V 0 bases and J 16 bases, with 16 bases left between them. CDR3 bases: TGTGCCTGGAGTGTCGTTACAGGGACTCGATTCTTC. It is translated as CAWSVVTGTRFF.

The sample holds a few counts of this clonotype. The V call is TRBV24-1, the J call TRBJ2-2; 7 bases are a match to TRBD1. Germline V gene data show CDR1 as KGHDR and CDR2 as SFDVKD. The CDR3 is 18 residues long. The V gene end was trimmed by 1 base and the J gene end by 4 bases; junction bases not matched to a gene: 11. The CDR3 DNA reads as TGTGCCACCAGTGATTTAGGCCAGACAGGGCACGGCACCGGGGAGCTGTTTTTT. Protein: CATSDLGQTGHGTGELFF.

CDR3: CASSERLAGGSLEQFF. Here the CDR3 DNA reads TGTGCCAGCAGTGAACGCCTAGCGGGAGGGTCCCTTGAGCAGTTCTTC. This chain connects TRBV2 to TRBJ2-1; 12 bases align to TRBD2. The CDR3 spans 16 residues. In germline, CDR1 is SNHLY, CDR2 FYNNEI. Trimming removed 2 bases from V and 9 bases from J; junction bases left unmatched: 8.

This clonotype was found many times. The rearrangement links TRBV5-1 to TRBJ2-1, with D possibly being TRBD1 or TRBD2 (8 bases each). Germline-derived CDR1 and CDR2 are SGHRS and YFSETQ. The CDR3 has 16 amino acids. The V and J ends lost 4 bases and 3 bases respectively, with 17 bases between them. The CDR3 loop is CASSAGGQVGYNEQFF. In nucleotides, the CDR3 is TGCGCCAGCAGCGCGGGGGGACAGGTAGGCTACAATGAGCAGTTCTTC.

This clonotype was recorded at least ten times. This rearrangement joins TRBV6-1 to TRBJ2-7; no clear D gene. This CDR3 spans 15 amino acids. Per the germline V gene, CDR1 is MNHNS and CDR2 is SASEGT. The V end lost 9 bases, the J end lost 0 bases, and 18 bases lay between the germline ends. CDR3 DNA sequence: TGTGCCAGACCCCTCCGGTTCGCCAACTCCTACGAGCAGTACTTC. Its translation: CARPLRFANSYEQYF.

The rearrangement joins TRBV7-2 to TRBJ1-6; no reliable D call. Germline CDR1 and CDR2: SGHTA and FQGNSA. V shed 2 bases and J shed 4 bases, with 6 bases lying between them. The CDR3 runs to 14 residues. The CDR3 nucleotides are TGTGCCAGCAGCTTAAGGGCTTATAATTCACCCCTCCACTTT. Its translation is CASSLRAYNSPLHF.

In this sample, this clonotype turned up many times. V and J are TRBV3-1 and TRBJ1-1, with D hard to call. This CDR3 comprises 14 residues. Germline V gives CDR1 LGHDT, CDR2 YNNKEL (reference sequence). Deletions cut 1 base from V and 0 bases from J, with 6 bases between. CDR3 coding DNA: TGTGCCAGCAGCCAAGGGGATCTGAACACTGAAGCTTTCTTT. Translation: CASSQGDLNTEAFF.

This chain uses TRBV4-3 with TRBJ2-1; 12 positions agree with TRBD2. V lost 2 bases to trimming and J lost 4 bases; unmatched junction nucleotides: 3. Germline-derived CDR1 and CDR2 are LGHNA and YSLEER. This CDR3 contains 16 residues. In nucleotides, the CDR3 is TGCGCCAGCAGCCAACAGCTAGCGGGAGGGTACAATGAGCAGTTCTTC. It yields the protein CASSQQLAGGYNEQFF.

The chain links TRBV29-1 to TRBJ2-2, with D possibly being TRBD1 (5 bases). Germline V CDR1 and CDR2: SQVTM, ANQGSEA. CDR3 length equals 13 residues. The V end lost 6 bases, the J end lost 0 bases, and 8 bases lay between the germline ends. The CDR3 coding sequence is TGCAGCGTGGACAAAGCGAACACCGGGGAGCTGTTTTTT. Translation gives CSVDKANTGELFF.

Ten or more counts support this clonotype. The chain carries TRBV18 and TRBJ2-7; D may be TRBD1 or TRBD2 (5 bases each). The CDR3 contains 17 residues. Trimming removed 4 bases at V and 6 bases at J, with 25 bases between. Per germline, CDR1 KGHSH and CDR2 LQKENI. This CDR3 is CASSLNGGGQGAIEQYF. The CDR3 nucleotides are TGTGCCAGCTCACTCAACGGAGGTGGTCAGGGTGCTATCGAGCAGTACTTC.

The CDR3 DNA reads TGTGCCACCAGCAGCTCTAAGTCCTATAATTCACCCCTCCACTTT. Translation gives CATSSSKSYNSPLHF. The rearrangement links TRBV15 to TRBJ1-6; D gene unclear. Germline CDR1 LNHNV, CDR2 YYDKDF (reference sequence). The CDR3 totals 15 residues. The V end lost 3 bases, the J end lost 1 base, and 7 bases lay between the germline ends.

This clonotype was counted only a few times. J is TRBJ2-7 and V is TRBV20-1, with 8 bases identical to TRBD2. Germline lookup yields CDR1 DFQATT and CDR2 SNEGSKA (reference sequence). The CDR3 is 15 amino acids. After removal of 1 base from V and 6 bases from J, the junction contained 11 bases not matched to a gene. The CDR3 bases are TGCAGTGCTAGAGTCAGTAGCGGGAAGCGGCCCGAGCAGTACTTC. Amino acid sequence: CSARVSSGKRPEQYF.